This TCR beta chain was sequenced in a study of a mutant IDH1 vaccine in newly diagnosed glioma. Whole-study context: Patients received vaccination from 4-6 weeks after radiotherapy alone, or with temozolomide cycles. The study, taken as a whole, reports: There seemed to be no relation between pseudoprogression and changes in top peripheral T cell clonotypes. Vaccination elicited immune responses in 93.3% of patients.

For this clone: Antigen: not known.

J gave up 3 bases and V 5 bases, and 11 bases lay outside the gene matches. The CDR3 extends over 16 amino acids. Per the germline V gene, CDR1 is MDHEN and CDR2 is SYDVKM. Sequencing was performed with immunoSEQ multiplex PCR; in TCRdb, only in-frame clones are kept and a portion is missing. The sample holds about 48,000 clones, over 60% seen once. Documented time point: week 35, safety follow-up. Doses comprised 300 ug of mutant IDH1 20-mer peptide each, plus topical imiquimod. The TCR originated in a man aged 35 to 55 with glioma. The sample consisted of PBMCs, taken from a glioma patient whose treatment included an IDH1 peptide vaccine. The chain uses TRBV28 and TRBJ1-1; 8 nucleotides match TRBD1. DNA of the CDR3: TGTGCCAGCAGTCCCCCCAGGCAGGGGGCGCACACTGAAGCTTTCTTT. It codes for CASSPPRQGAHTEAFF.